These 6 T cell receptor beta chains were all obtained from the same sample, sequenced in a study of PD-L1 blockade in urothelial cancer. This table comes from immunoSEQ multiplex PCR, and its TCRdb copy is limited to in-frame clones, with some not included. The sample has 75,000 to 95,000 clones; about 82% are singletons. The sample's time point: pretreatment peripheral blood. Sequenced material: PBMCs, taken around atezolizumab (anti-PD-L1) treatment. The receptors come from a man in his forties with urothelial cancer.

CDR3 protein: CASRARQGANTEAFF. The CDR3, as DNA: TGTGCCAGCAGGGCAAGACAGGGGGCAAACACTGAAGCTTTCTTT. V is TRBV6-1 and J is TRBJ1-1; TRBD1 matches at 10 bases. V lost 6 bases to trimming and J lost 2 bases; unmatched junction nucleotides: 6. The length of the CDR3 is 15 residues. Germline CDR1 reads MNHNS; CDR2 reads SASEGT.

The chain couples TRBV29-1 to TRBJ1-2, with TRBD1 as a possible D gene (6 bases). V was pared by 3 bases and J by 4 bases, with 15 bases between. The CDR3 consists of 14 residues. Germline loops: CDR1 SQVTM, CDR2 ANQGSEA. CDR3 amino acids: CSVDSDRSLYGYTF. DNA of the CDR3: TGCAGCGTTGACTCGGACAGAAGCCTCTATGGCTACACCTTC.

The chain links TRBV7-9 to TRBJ2-5; 8 nucleotides match TRBD1. The CDR3 has 14 amino acids. Germline lookup yields CDR1 SEHNR and CDR2 FQNEAQ (reference sequence). The junction had 9 bases not matched to a gene; V was cut back by 8 bases and J by 4 bases. The CDR3 DNA reads as TGTGCCAGCGCACCAACACAGGGGGGAGAGACCCAGTACTTC. This encodes CASAPTQGGETQYF.

CDR3 DNA sequence: TGTGCCAGCAGCCAACTAATTTCTAGCGGGGCCTTAGGTGAGCAGTTCTTC. Amino acid sequence: CASSQLISSGALGEQFF. The chain is built from TRBV28 and TRBJ2-1; 9 bases are shared with TRBD2. CDR1 MDHEN and CDR2 SYDVKM come from the germline V gene. V lost 6 bases to trimming and J lost 9 bases; unmatched junction nucleotides: 18. The CDR3 contains 17 residues. The full variable domain, in which reference TRBV28 and TRBJ2-1 provide the parts outside the CDR3, is DVKVTQSSRYLVKRTGEKVFLECVQDMDHENMFWYRQDPGLGLRLIYFSYDVKMKEKGDIPEGYSVSREKKERFSLILESASTNQTSMYLCASSQLISSGALGEQFFGPGTRLTVL.

The chain employs TRBV19 and TRBJ2-1, with a tentative D call TRBD1 (6 bases). The germline gives CDR1 LNHDA, CDR2 SQIVND (reference sequence). The CDR3 is 16 amino acids. Trimming removed 3 bases from V and 4 bases from J, with 16 bases in between. The CDR3 sequence: CASSITGIGQYNEQFF. CDR3 DNA sequence: TGTGCCAGTAGTATCACGGGGATCGGACAGTACAATGAGCAGTTCTTC.

Here the CDR3 reads CASSQDFTVRYEQYF. The CDR3 DNA reads as TGCGCCAGCAGCCAAGATTTTACAGTCCGCTACGAGCAGTACTTC. The rearrangement joins TRBV4-1 to TRBJ2-7, with D hard to call. The CDR3 spans 15 residues. Deletions cut 0 bases from V and 3 bases from J, with 12 bases between. The germline V gene has CDR1 MGHRA and CDR2 YSYEKL.